The clone carrying this TCR beta chain has at least ten counts. The target antigen is unknown. Unique molecular identifiers tagged the TCRbeta library. From the PCR reads, TCRdb called clonotypes with MiXCR, one entry per CDR3 protein. The sample includes 700,000 or so distinct CDR3 sequences, roughly 14% seen only once; the top ten take 0.79%. This specimen comes from a study of T-cell reconstitution after alpha-beta-depleted transplantation in children. Germline V gene data show CDR1 as SEHNR and CDR2 as FQNEAQ (reference sequence). J lost 14 bases, V lost 3 bases, and 9 bases had no gene match. The length of the CDR3 is 14 residues. Study-wide results and caveats: Where some patients showed high TCRbeta diversity at day 60, it came from recipient T cells and thymic progenitors that had survived. Hyperexpanded clones declined; after one year, newly produced T cells mostly supplied diversity. Reportedly, roughly two months post-transplant, alpha-beta T cells arose from several hundred expanded graft clones.

This sequence joins TRBV7-9 and TRBJ2-1, with 11 bases aligning to TRBD2. The sample was PBMCs, taken before TCRalphabeta/CD19-depleted stem cell transplant. The receptor comes from a girl under 10 years old with congenital amegakaryocytic thrombocytopenia, due to receive a stem cell transplant. CDR3 residues: CASSLETSGMSEFF. CDR3 coding DNA: TGTGCCAGCAGCTTGGAGACTAGCGGGATGTCAGAGTTCTTC.